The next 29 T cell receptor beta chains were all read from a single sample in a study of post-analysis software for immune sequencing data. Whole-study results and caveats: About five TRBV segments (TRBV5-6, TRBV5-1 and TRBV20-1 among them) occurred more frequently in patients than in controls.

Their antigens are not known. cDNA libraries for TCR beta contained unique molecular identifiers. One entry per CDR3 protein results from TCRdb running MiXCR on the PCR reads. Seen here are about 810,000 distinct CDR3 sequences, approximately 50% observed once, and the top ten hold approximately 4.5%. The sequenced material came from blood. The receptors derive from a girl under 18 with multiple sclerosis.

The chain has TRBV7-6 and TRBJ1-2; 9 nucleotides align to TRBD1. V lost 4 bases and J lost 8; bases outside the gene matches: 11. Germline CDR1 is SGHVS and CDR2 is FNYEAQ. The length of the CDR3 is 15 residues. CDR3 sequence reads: CASSSQGQGRGGYTF. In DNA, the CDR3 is TGTGCCAGCAGCTCCCAAGGACAGGGGCGAGGCGGCTACACCTTC.

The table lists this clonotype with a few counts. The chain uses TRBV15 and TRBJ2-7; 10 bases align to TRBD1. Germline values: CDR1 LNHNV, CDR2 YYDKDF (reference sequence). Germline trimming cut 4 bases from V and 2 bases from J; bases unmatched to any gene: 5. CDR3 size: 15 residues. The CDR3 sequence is CATSTGDRGTYEQYF. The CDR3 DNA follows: TGTGCCACCAGCACCGGGGACAGGGGTACCTACGAGCAGTACTTC.

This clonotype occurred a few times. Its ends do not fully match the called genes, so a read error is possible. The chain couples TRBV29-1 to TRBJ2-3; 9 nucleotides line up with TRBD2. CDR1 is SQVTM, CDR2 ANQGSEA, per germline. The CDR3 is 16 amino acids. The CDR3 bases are TGCAGCGTCGAAGGTACCGGGACTAGCCGCACAGATACGCAGTATTTT. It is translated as CSVEGTGTSRTDTQYF.

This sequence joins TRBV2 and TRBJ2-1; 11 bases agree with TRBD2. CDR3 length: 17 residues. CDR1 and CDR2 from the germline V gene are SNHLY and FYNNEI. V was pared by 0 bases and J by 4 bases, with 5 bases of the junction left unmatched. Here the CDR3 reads CASSEALRLAGYNEQFF. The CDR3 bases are TGTGCCAGCAGTGAAGCCCTCCGACTAGCGGGGTACAATGAGCAGTTCTTC. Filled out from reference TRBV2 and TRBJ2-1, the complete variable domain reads EPEVTQTPSHQVTQMGQEVILRCVPISNHLYFYWYRQILGQKVEFLVSFYNNEISEKSEIFDDQFSVERPDGSNFTLKIRSTKLEDSAMYFCASSEALRLAGYNEQFFGPGTRLTVL.

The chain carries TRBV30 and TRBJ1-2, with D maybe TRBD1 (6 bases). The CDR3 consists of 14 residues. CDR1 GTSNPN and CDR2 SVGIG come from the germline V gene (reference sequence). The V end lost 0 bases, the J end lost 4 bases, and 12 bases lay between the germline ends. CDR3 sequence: CAWSVSGQVYGYTF. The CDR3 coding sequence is TGTGCCTGGAGTGTATCGGGACAAGTCTATGGCTACACCTTC.

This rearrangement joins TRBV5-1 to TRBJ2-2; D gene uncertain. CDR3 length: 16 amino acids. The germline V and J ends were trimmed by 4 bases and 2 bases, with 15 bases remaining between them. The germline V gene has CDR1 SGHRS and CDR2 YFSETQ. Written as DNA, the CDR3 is TGCGCCAGCAGCCCACTGACCCGAACAAACACCGGGGAGCTGTTTTTT. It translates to CASSPLTRTNTGELFF.

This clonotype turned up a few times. This CDR3 reads CASSNEETQYF. DNA of the CDR3: TGTGCCAGCAGCAACGAAGAGACCCAGTACTTC. This sequence joins TRBV9 and TRBJ2-5; no definite D call. This CDR3 comprises 11 residues. V was pared by 4 bases and J by 3 bases, with 4 bases between. Germline CDR1 is SGDLS and CDR2 is YYNGEE.

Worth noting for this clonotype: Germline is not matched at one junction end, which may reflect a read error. The CDR3 region has the DNA TGTGCCGTCAGTGCCGGCAATGAGCAGTTCTTC. It specifies CAVSAGNEQFF. The gene calls are TRBV10-3 and TRBJ2-1, with D unresolved. The CDR3 covers 11 residues. Germline V gene data show CDR1 as ENHRY and CDR2 as SYGVKD.

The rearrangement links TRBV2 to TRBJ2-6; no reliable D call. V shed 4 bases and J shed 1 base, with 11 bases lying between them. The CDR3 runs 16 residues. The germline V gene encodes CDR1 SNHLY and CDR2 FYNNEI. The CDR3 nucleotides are TGTGCCAGCAGTGCAAGAACCTGGTCTGGGGCCAACGTCCTGACTTTC. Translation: CASSARTWSGANVLTF.

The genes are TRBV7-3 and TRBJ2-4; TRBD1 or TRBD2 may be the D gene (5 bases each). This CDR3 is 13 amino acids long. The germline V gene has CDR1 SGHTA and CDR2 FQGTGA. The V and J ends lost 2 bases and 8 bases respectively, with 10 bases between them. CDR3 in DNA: TGTGCCAGCAGCTTAGATCCGGGGCACATTCAGTACTTC. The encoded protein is CASSLDPGHIQYF.

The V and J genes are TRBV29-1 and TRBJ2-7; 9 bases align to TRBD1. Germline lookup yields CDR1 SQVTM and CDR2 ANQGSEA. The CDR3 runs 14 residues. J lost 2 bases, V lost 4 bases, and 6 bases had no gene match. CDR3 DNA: TGCAGCGTTGCCTCCGGGACAGGGCCCTACGAGCAGTACTTC. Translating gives CSVASGTGPYEQYF.

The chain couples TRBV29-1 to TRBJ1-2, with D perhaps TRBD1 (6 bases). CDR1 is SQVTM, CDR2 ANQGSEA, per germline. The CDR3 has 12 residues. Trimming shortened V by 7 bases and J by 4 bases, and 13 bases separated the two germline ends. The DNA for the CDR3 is TGCAGCGCCTCCAGGGGCGGCTATGGCTACACCTTC. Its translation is CSASRGGYGYTF.

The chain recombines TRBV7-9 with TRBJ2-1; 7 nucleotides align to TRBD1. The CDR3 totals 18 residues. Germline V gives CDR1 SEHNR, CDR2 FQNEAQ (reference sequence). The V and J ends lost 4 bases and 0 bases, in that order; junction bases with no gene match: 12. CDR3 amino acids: CASSSPPRTGSSYNEQFF. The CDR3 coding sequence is TGTGCCAGCAGCTCACCACCCCGGACAGGTAGCTCCTACAATGAGCAGTTCTTC.

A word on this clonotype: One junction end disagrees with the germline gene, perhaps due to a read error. This CDR3 is CANSQDTQGYYEQYF. CDR3 coding DNA: TGCGCCAACAGCCAAGATACACAGGGATACTACGAGCAGTACTTC. The genes are TRBV4-1 and TRBJ2-7, with a tentative D call TRBD1 (6 bases). From germline, CDR1 is MGHRA and CDR2 YSYEKL. The CDR3 is 15 amino acids.

CDR3 DNA sequence: TGTGCCAGCAGGAAGACAGGGGGCGCGACAGATACGCAGTATTTT. Translating gives CASRKTGGATDTQYF. This rearrangement joins TRBV27 to TRBJ2-3; 10 bases are a match to TRBD1. The junction had 6 bases not matched to a gene; V was cut back by 6 bases and J by 3 bases. Germline CDR1 MNHEY, CDR2 SMNVEV (reference sequence). The CDR3 spans 15 residues.

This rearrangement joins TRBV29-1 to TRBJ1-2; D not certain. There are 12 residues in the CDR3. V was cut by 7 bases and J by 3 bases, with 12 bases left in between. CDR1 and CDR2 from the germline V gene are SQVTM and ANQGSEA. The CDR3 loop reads CSGYRSDYGYTF. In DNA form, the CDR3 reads TGCAGCGGGTACCGATCTGACTATGGCTACACCTTC.

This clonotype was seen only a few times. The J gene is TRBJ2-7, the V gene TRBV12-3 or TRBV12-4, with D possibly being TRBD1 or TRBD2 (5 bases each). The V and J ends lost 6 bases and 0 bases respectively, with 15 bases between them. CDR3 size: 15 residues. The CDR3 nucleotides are TGTGCCAGCAGGCCTACGGGGCCTTCCTCCTACGAGCAGTACTTC. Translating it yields CASRPTGPSSYEQYF.

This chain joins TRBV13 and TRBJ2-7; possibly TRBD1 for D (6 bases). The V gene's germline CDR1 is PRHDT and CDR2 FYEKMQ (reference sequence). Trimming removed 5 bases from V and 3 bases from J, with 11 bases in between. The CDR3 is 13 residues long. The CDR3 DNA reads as TGTGCCAGCAGCACCAGGGGCCGCTACGAGCAGTACTTC. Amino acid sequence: CASSTRGRYEQYF.

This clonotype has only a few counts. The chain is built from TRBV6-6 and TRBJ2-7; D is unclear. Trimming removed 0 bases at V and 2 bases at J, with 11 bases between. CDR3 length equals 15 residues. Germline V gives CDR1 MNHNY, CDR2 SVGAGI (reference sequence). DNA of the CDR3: TGTGCCAGCAGTTACTCGGGTCAGGCCCCCTACGAGCAGTACTTC. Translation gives CASSYSGQAPYEQYF.

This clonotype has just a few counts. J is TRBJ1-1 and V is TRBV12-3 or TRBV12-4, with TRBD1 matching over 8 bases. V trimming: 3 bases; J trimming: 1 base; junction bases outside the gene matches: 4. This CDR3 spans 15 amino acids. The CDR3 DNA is TGTGCCAGCAGTTTCAGGGGGCGGGGGAACACTGAAGCTTTCTTT. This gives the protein CASSFRGRGNTEAFF.

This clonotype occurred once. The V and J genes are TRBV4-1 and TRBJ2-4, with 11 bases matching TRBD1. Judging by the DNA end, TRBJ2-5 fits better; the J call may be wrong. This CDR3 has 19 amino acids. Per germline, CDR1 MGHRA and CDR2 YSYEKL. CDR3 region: CASSQGGSDRGLYWGTQYF. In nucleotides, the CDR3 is TGCGCCAGCAGCCAAGGGGGGTCGGACAGGGGGCTATATTGGGGGACCCAGTACTTC.

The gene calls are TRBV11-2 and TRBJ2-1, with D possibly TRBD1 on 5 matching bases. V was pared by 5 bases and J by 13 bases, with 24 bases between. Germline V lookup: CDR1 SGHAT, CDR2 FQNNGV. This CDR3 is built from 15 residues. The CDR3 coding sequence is TGTGCCAGCAGCCCTCGGTACCGGGCTATGGGGCCCCAGTTCTTC. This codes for CASSPRYRAMGPQFF.

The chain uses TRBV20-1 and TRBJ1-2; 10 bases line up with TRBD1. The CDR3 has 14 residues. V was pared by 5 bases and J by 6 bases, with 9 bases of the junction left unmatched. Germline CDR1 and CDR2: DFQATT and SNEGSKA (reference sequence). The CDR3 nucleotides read TGCAGTGCTCCCGGACAGGGGGAATTCCATGGCTACACCTTC. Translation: CSAPGQGEFHGYTF.

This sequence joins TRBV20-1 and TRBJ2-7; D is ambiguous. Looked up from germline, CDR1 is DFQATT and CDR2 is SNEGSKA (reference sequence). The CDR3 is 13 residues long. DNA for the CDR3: TGCAGCCCTCCTACCCCACTTGTCTACGAGCAGTACTTC. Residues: CSPPTPLVYEQYF.

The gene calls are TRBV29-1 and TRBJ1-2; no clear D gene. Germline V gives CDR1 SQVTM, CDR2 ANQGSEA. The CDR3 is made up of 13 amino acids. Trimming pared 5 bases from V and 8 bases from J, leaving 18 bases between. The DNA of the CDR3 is TGCAGCGTTCCCCCCCCCAGTGGATTCGGCTACACCTTC. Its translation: CSVPPPSGFGYTF.

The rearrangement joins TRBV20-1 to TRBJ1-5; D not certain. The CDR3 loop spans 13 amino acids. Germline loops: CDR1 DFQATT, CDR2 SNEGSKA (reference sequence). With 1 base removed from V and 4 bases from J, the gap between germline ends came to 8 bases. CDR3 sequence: CSARVSVNQPQHF. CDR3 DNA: TGCAGTGCTAGAGTGAGTGTAAATCAGCCCCAGCATTTT.

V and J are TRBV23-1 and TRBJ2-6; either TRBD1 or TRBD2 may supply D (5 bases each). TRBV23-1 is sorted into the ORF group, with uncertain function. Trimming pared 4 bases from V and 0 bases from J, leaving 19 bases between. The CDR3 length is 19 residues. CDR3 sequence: CASSPTEGVRYSGANVLTF. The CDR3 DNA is TGCGCCAGCAGTCCGACAGAGGGAGTCAGATACTCTGGGGCCAACGTCCTGACTTTC.

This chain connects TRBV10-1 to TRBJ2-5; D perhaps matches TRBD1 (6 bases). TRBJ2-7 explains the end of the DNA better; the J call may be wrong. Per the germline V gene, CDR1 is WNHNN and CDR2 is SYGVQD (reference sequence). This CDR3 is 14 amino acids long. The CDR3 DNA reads TGCGCCAGCAGCAGGGACACGTCGAGTCACGAGCAGTACTTC. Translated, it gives CASSRDTSSHEQYF.

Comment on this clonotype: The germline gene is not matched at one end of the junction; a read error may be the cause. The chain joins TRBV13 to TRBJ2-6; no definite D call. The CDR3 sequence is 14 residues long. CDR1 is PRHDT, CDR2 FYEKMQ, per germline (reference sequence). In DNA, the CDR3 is TGTGCCGGCAGCCCTCTCTCTGGGGCCAACGTCCTGACTTTC. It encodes CAGSPLSGANVLTF.